These 4 T cell receptor beta chains were sequenced from one sample in a study of T cells after posttransplantation cyclophosphamide. Libraries were prepared by immunoSEQ multiplex PCR; TCRdb keeps only in-frame clonotypes and omits some of them. This sample carries tens of thousands of clones, none of them present only once. Sequenced: PBMCs. All receptors come from a man aged 45-60 years in good health, CMV-negative, and a related stem cell transplant donor.

This clone was observed many times. The chain carries TRBV6-5 and TRBJ1-3; 9 bases match TRBD1. J gave up 0 bases and V 0 bases, and 0 bases lay outside the gene matches. The germline gives CDR1 MNHEY, CDR2 SVGAGI. This CDR3 region has 16 residues. The CDR3 spells CASSYSGQGSGNTIYF. CDR3 nucleotide sequence: TGTGCCAGCAGTTACTCGGGACAGGGCTCTGGAAACACCATATATTTT.

This clone was seen at least ten times. The chain employs TRBV2 and TRBJ2-1, with D possibly being TRBD2 (6 bases). CDR3 length: 13 residues. V was clipped by 8 bases and J by 6 bases, with 14 bases between them. Germline CDR1 SNHLY, CDR2 FYNNEI. CDR3: CASLAEAGNEQFF. CDR3 DNA: TGTGCCAGCTTAGCAGAAGCGGGCAATGAGCAGTTCTTC.

This clone was picked up many times. The V and J genes are TRBV11-2 and TRBJ2-5; the D gene is possibly TRBD2 (5 bases). The V end was cut by 2 bases, the J end by 5 bases, with 12 bases between. Germline V gives CDR1 SGHAT, CDR2 FQNNGV. The CDR3 is 14 residues long. CDR3 coding DNA: TGTGCCAGCAGCTTACGTTCGGGGTGGGAGACCCAGTACTTC. Translating it yields CASSLRSGWETQYF.

This clone showed up many times. The genes are TRBV27 and TRBJ2-1; D ambiguous. The germline gives CDR1 MNHEY, CDR2 SMNVEV (reference sequence). Deletions cut 5 bases from V and 9 bases from J, with 17 bases between. CDR3 length: 14 residues. In nucleotides, the CDR3 is TGTGCCAGCAGTCTGGGCCACCTACCCAGTGAGCAGTTCTTC. Translation: CASSLGHLPSEQFF.